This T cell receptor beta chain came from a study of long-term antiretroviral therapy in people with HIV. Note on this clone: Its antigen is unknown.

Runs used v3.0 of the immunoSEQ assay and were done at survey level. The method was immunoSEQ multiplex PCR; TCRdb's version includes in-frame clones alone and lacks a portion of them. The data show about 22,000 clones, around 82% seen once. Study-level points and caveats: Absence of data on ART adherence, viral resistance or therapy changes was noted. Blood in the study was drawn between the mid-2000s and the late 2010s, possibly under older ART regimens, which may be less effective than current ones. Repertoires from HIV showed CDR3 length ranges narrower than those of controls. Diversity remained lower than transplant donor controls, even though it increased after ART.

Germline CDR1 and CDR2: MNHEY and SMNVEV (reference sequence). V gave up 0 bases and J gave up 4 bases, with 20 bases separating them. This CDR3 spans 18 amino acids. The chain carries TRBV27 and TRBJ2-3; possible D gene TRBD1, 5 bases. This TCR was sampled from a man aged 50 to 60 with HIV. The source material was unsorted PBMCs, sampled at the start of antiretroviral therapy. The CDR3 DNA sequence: TGTGCCAGCAGTTTATCGGGGCCTTCCTCCCGAGGCCCAGATACGCAGTATTTT. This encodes CASSLSGPSSRGPDTQYF.